These 32 T cell receptor beta chains share one sample of origin, sequenced in a study of T cells in Graves' hyperthyroidism and ophthalmopathy (dated by TCRdb to about 2019). The library was generated by multiplex PCR. The reads were generated on an Illumina HiSeq 2000. The TCR beta CDR3 regions were amplified from RNA transcripts. The TCR CDR3 was subjected to a first round of RT-PCR using the HTBI primer set and the Qiagen OneStep RT-PCR kit. TCRdb reran the public reads through fastp at Q25 and MiXCR, keeping productive beta chains. All rows with the same CDR3 protein become a single entry with the most common DNA and genes. Counted in this sample were approximately 300,000 distinct CDR3 sequences; approximately 15% of them appeared once. Around 58% of the sample is held by the ten biggest clonotypes. The specimen sequenced was blood. Every receptor here comes from a woman in her sixties with Graves' ophthalmopathy.

V is TRBV6-2 or TRBV6-3 and J is TRBJ2-7, with D hard to call. The CDR3 is 13 amino acids. The V and J ends lost 7 bases and 2 bases respectively, with 12 bases between them. Germline V gene lookup returns CDR1 MNHEY and CDR2 SVGEGT. CDR3 protein: CASTPGSAYEQYF. The CDR3 coding sequence is TGTGCCAGCACCCCGGGTTCGGCCTACGAGCAGTACTTC.

In this sample, this clonotype turned up many times. The chain links TRBV28 to TRBJ2-7; possibly TRBD2 for D (6 bases). Trimming removed 4 bases at V and 3 bases at J, with 16 bases between. CDR1 and CDR2 (germline): MDHEN, SYDVKM. This CDR3 is built from 15 residues. This CDR3 is CASSYDRGKDYEQYF. In DNA form, the CDR3 reads TGTGCCAGCAGTTACGATCGGGGGAAAGACTACGAGCAGTACTTC. The full variable domain, with the rest looked up from reference TRBV28 and TRBJ2-7, is DVKVTQSSRYLVKRTGEKVFLECVQDMDHENMFWYRQDPGLGLRLIYFSYDVKMKEKGDIPEGYSVSREKKERFSLILESASTNQTSMYLCASSYDRGKDYEQYFGPGTRLTVT.

This clonotype was seen ten or more times. The chain carries TRBV19 and TRBJ2-3; D ambiguous. Germline CDR1 is LNHDA and CDR2 is SQIVND (reference sequence). The CDR3 spans 15 residues. Trimming removed 6 bases at V and 5 bases at J, with 18 bases between. As DNA, the CDR3 is TGTGCCAGTAGGCTTGGAGACGTATCAAGAGATACGCAGTATTTT. Its protein product is CASRLGDVSRDTQYF.

Ten or more counts support this clonotype. V and J are TRBV12-3 or TRBV12-4 and TRBJ1-4; D unresolved. The CDR3 is 14 amino acids. The V end was cut by 5 bases, the J end by 1 base, with 8 bases between. The CDR3 DNA sequence: TGTGCCAGCAGTGAGACGGAAACTAATGAAAAACTGTTTTTT. Its protein product is CASSETETNEKLFF.

Remarks on this clonotype: A much larger clone lies one base from this, so it may be a read error. The chain uses TRBV6-2 or TRBV6-3 and TRBJ2-7, with unresolved D. Trimming took 6 bases from V and 0 from J, leaving 12 bases between them. This CDR3 is 14 amino acids long. Germline V lookup: CDR1 MNHEY, CDR2 SVGEGT. Here the CDR3 reads CASRDRPGSYEQYF. In DNA, the CDR3 is TGTGCCAGCAGAGACCGACCGGGCTCCTACGAGCAGTACTTC.

This clonotype was picked up many times. The chain has TRBV5-1 and TRBJ2-1; possibly TRBD1 for D (6 bases). V lost 2 bases and J lost 3, with 9 bases in between. The CDR3 spans 14 residues. Per the germline V gene, CDR1 is SGHRS and CDR2 is YFSETQ. The CDR3 reads CASSFRQDYNEQFF. The CDR3 region has the DNA TGCGCCAGCAGCTTTCGACAGGACTACAATGAGCAGTTCTTC.

This clonotype has ten or more counts. The J gene is TRBJ2-7, the V gene TRBV7-9, with TRBD2 as a possible D gene (6 bases). Trimming shortened V by 5 bases and J by 1 base, and 12 bases separated the two germline ends. The germline gives CDR1 SEHNR, CDR2 FQNEAQ (reference sequence). This CDR3 spans 14 amino acids. The CDR3 nucleotides are TGTGCCAGCAGCCCAACGGGGGAGTCCTACGAGCAGTACTTC. Translated: CASSPTGESYEQYF.

In its sample, this clonotype was seen many times. The V gene is TRBV7-3, the J gene TRBJ2-4, with D possibly called TRBD1 or TRBD2 (6 bases each). The CDR3 runs to 14 residues. Deletions cut 9 bases from V and 6 bases from J, with 18 bases between. Germline V gene lookup returns CDR1 SGHTA and CDR2 FQGTGA. CDR3 sequence: CASSDGGGGNIQYF. In nucleotides, the CDR3 is TGTGCCAGTTCCGACGGAGGGGGTGGAAACATTCAGTACTTC.

This clonotype was detected many times. This chain links TRBV5-1 with TRBJ2-7, with D tentatively TRBD2 (6 bases). The CDR3 spans 14 residues. The germline gives CDR1 SGHRS, CDR2 YFSETQ. The ends were cut back, 4 bases at V and 4 bases at J, with 15 bases in the middle. The CDR3 sequence is CASSPVLRGYEQYF. CDR3 DNA: TGCGCCAGCAGCCCAGTTCTGCGGGGATACGAGCAGTACTTC.

The sample holds many counts of this clonotype. CDR3 sequence reads: CSARDPASGSSLYNEQFF. CDR3 in DNA: TGCAGTGCTAGAGATCCGGCTAGCGGGAGTAGTCTCTACAATGAGCAGTTCTTC. The J gene is TRBJ2-1, the V gene TRBV20-1, with TRBD2 matching 10 bases. Germline-derived CDR1 and CDR2 are DFQATT and SNEGSKA (reference sequence). Trimming cost V 0 bases and J 3 bases; bases outside gene matches: 11. This CDR3 has 18 amino acids.

This rearrangement joins TRBV9 to TRBJ2-2; D uncertain. The CDR3 consists of 13 residues. V was cut by 4 bases and J by 4 bases, with 8 bases left in between. The germline V gene has CDR1 SGDLS and CDR2 YYNGEE. CDR3 DNA sequence: TGTGCCAGCAGCACCATCTCCACCGGGGAGCTGTTTTTT. Encoded protein: CASSTISTGELFF.

In its sample, this clonotype was seen many times. V gene TRBV4-3 combines with J gene TRBJ2-7; perhaps TRBD1 as D (6 bases). CDR1 is LGHNA, CDR2 YSLEER, per germline. V lost 0 bases and J 6 bases, leaving 15 bases between the germline ends. The CDR3 length is 15 residues. Here the CDR3 reads CASSQDRTERGEQYF. Written as DNA, the CDR3 is TGCGCCAGCAGCCAAGATCGGACAGAGAGAGGCGAGCAGTACTTC.

This clonotype was seen a handful of times. This chain connects TRBV6-5 to TRBJ1-2, with TRBD1 matching over 7 bases. Germline V gene sequence: CDR1 MNHEY, CDR2 SVGAGI. V shed 0 bases and J 0 bases; nucleotides not matched to a gene: 4. The CDR3 has 16 residues. The CDR3 DNA is TGTGCCAGCAGTTACTCCGGGACAGACGCTAACTATGGCTACACCTTC. Translated: CASSYSGTDANYGYTF.

This clonotype was seen many times. The V and J genes are TRBV19 and TRBJ2-5; D is perhaps TRBD2 (7 bases). This CDR3 contains 14 residues. Germline CDR1 LNHDA, CDR2 SQIVND (reference sequence). Deletions cut 7 bases from V and 2 bases from J, with 14 bases between. CDR3 sequence reads: CASTRGGPQETQYF. The CDR3 DNA reads as TGTGCCAGTACCAGGGGAGGGCCTCAAGAGACCCAGTACTTC.

This clonotype was seen ten or more times. The rearrangement uses TRBV6-1 and TRBJ2-6; no clear D gene. Germline V gives CDR1 MNHNS, CDR2 SASEGT. The CDR3 extends over 15 amino acids. Trimming removed 5 bases from V and 0 bases from J, with 8 bases in between. The CDR3: CASSRHFSGANVLTF. Written as DNA, the CDR3 is TGTGCCAGCAGTCGCCATTTCTCTGGGGCCAACGTCCTGACTTTC.

The CDR3 DNA reads as TGTGCCAGCAGCTTATCCGGGACAGGCTCCGTTGAGCAGTTCTTC. Translated, it gives CASSLSGTGSVEQFF. The chain joins TRBV5-4 to TRBJ2-1, with 8 bases fitting TRBD1. Germline V gene data show CDR1 as SGHNT and CDR2 as YYREEE (reference sequence). With V trimmed by 2 bases and J by 9 bases, 10 bases remained unmatched. The CDR3 is made up of 15 amino acids.

This clonotype was detected ten times or more. The chain combines TRBV12-3 or TRBV12-4 with TRBJ2-7; tentative D call: TRBD2 (7 bases). Between the trimmed V and J ends, which lost 6 bases and 0 bases, there was a span of 21 bases. This CDR3 has 17 amino acids. As DNA, the CDR3 is TGTGCCAGCAGCCTCACGTGGGGGGGCCCGAGCTCCTACGAGCAGTACTTC. It encodes CASSLTWGGPSSYEQYF.

This clonotype was seen at least ten times. The V and J genes are TRBV20-1 and TRBJ2-1, with 13 bases matching TRBD2. There are 15 residues in the CDR3. The trim removed 5 bases at V and 5 bases at J, leaving 6 bases unmatched. Germline loops: CDR1 DFQATT, CDR2 SNEGSKA (reference sequence). The CDR3: CSAGTSGRADNEQFF. CDR3 coding DNA: TGCAGTGCTGGAACTAGCGGGAGGGCGGACAATGAGCAGTTCTTC.

This clonotype was seen ten or more times. The gene calls are TRBV5-6 and TRBJ2-1, with TRBD2 matching 9 bases. The CDR3 runs 16 residues. Germline CDR1 reads SGHDT; CDR2 reads YYEEEE. V lost 0 bases and J lost 4; bases outside the gene matches: 5. Written as DNA, the CDR3 is TGTGCCAGCAGCTTGGAATGGCTAGCGGGGTACAATGAGCAGTTCTTC. It specifies CASSLEWLAGYNEQFF.

The sample holds many counts of this clonotype. Here the CDR3 reads CASSTWDTDTQYF. CDR3 nucleotides: TGTGCCAGCAGCACCTGGGACACAGATACGCAGTATTTT. The chain links TRBV12-3 or TRBV12-4 to TRBJ2-3; D not certain. Trimming left V 6 bases short and J 2 bases short, with 9 bases between. CDR3 length: 13 residues.

Many counts were recorded for this clonotype. This chain links TRBV6-1 with TRBJ1-1, with 7 nucleotides matching TRBD1. With 2 bases clipped from V and 4 bases from J, the junction kept 4 bases outside the gene matches. The CDR3 runs 14 residues. CDR1 is MNHNS and CDR2 is SASEGT in the germline V gene. CDR3 in DNA: TGTGCCAGCAGTGAAATGACAGGGACCACTGAAGCTTTCTTT. The encoded protein is CASSEMTGTTEAFF.

This clonotype appeared many times. The CDR3 nucleotides read TGTGCCAGCAGCTTCCGACTAGCGGGAGTTCGAGAGCAGTACTTC. Protein: CASSFRLAGVREQYF. The chain uses TRBV7-8 and TRBJ2-7, with TRBD2 identical over 12 bases. J was trimmed by 7 bases and V by 3 bases; bases with no gene match: 7. The CDR3 is made up of 15 amino acids. From germline, CDR1 is SGHVS and CDR2 FQNEAQ.

The rearrangement uses TRBV5-1 and TRBJ2-5; 8 nucleotides agree with TRBD1. With 4 bases clipped from V and 1 base from J, the junction kept 6 bases outside the gene matches. The germline V gene has CDR1 SGHRS and CDR2 YFSETQ. The CDR3 length is 15 residues. DNA of the CDR3: TGCGCCAGCAGCCCTCAAGGACAGGGCCAAGAGACCCAGTACTTC. It encodes CASSPQGQGQETQYF.

This clonotype was counted at least ten times. CDR3 coding DNA: TGTGCCAGCAGAAAAGGGGGAGGTGTGCCAGATACGCAGTATTTT. Residues: CASRKGGGVPDTQYF. The chain carries TRBV2 and TRBJ2-3; tentatively, D is TRBD1 or TRBD2 (6 bases each). Trimming removed 6 bases at V and 4 bases at J, with 17 bases between. The germline V gene has CDR1 SNHLY and CDR2 FYNNEI. This CDR3 has 15 amino acids.

This clonotype came up a few times. The J gene is TRBJ1-5, the V gene TRBV4-3, with 9 nucleotides matching TRBD1. This CDR3 is 15 amino acids long. V gave up 1 base and J gave up 5 bases; unmatched junction bases: 3. The germline V gene encodes CDR1 LGHNA and CDR2 YSLEER. The chain's CDR3 is CASSQVTGGDQPQHF. CDR3 DNA: TGCGCCAGCAGCCAAGTAACAGGGGGCGATCAGCCCCAGCATTTT.

This clonotype came up many times. J is TRBJ2-7 and V is TRBV7-9; D is uncertain. CDR3 length: 12 residues. V gave up 5 bases and J gave up 2 bases, with 7 bases separating them. Per the germline V gene, CDR1 is SEHNR and CDR2 is FQNEAQ (reference sequence). The CDR3 bases are TGTGCCAGCAGCCGTATGGCCTACGAGCAGTACTTC. This translates into CASSRMAYEQYF.

This clonotype was picked up many times. The chain couples TRBV7-2 to TRBJ2-1; D is ambiguous. Germline V gives CDR1 SGHTA, CDR2 FQGNSA. Trimming removed 3 bases from V and 7 bases from J, with 10 bases in between. The CDR3 runs to 13 residues. The CDR3 sequence is CASSLVQANEQFF. Here the CDR3 DNA reads TGTGCCAGCAGCTTGGTTCAGGCAAATGAGCAGTTCTTC. Supplemented by reference TRBV7-2 and TRBJ2-1, the full variable domain reads GAGVSQSPSNKVTEKGKDVELRCDPISGHTALYWYRQSLGQGLEFLIYFQGNSAPDKSGLPSDRFSAERTGGSVSTLTIQRTQQEDSAVYLCASSLVQANEQFFGPGTRLTVL.

The CDR3 bases are TGCGCCAGCAGCCAAGTGACACAAACCGGCTCACCCCTCCACTTT. Translated: CASSQVTQTGSPLHF. The rearrangement links TRBV4-1 to TRBJ1-6; D call uncertain. Trimming took off 1 base at V and 10 bases at J, with 14 bases between the two ends. Germline CDR1 MGHRA, CDR2 YSYEKL. The CDR3 length is 15 residues.

As concerns this clonotype: A junction boundary mismatches the germline segment, possibly from a read error. V gene TRBV4-2 combines with J gene TRBJ1-1; D is undetermined. Germline CDR1 is LGHNA and CDR2 is YNFKEQ. This CDR3 has 11 amino acids. The CDR3: CASSTGTEASF. In nucleotides, the CDR3 is TGTGCCAGTTCGACCGGCACTGAAGCTTCCTTT.

The J gene is TRBJ2-7, the V gene TRBV30; 7 bases match TRBD2. Germline CDR1 and CDR2: GTSNPN and SVGIG (reference sequence). The V and J ends lost 2 bases and 2 bases, in that order; junction bases with no gene match: 3. The CDR3 covers 13 residues. CDR3: CAWSREAPYEQYF. The CDR3 nucleotides are TGTGCCTGGAGTCGGGAGGCCCCCTACGAGCAGTACTTC.

The chain joins TRBV13 to TRBJ1-3; 11 bases are shared with TRBD1. The germline gives CDR1 PRHDT, CDR2 FYEKMQ (reference sequence). V dropped 1 base and J dropped 5; count of bases not matched to a gene: 4. This CDR3 contains 16 residues. The CDR3: CASSLADRGPRNTIYF. In DNA form, the CDR3 reads TGTGCCAGCAGCTTAGCGGACAGGGGGCCGCGAAACACCATATATTTT.

The sample holds many counts of this clonotype. V is TRBV20-1 and J is TRBJ1-1; 9 nucleotides line up with TRBD1. V was pared by 0 bases and J by 3 bases, with 2 bases of the junction left unmatched. CDR3 size: 14 residues. The germline gives CDR1 DFQATT, CDR2 SNEGSKA (reference sequence). CDR3 bases: TGCAGTGCTAGAGACACAGGGGGCCACACTGAAGCTTTCTTT. Its translation: CSARDTGGHTEAFF.